One and the same sample provided the 27 T cell receptor beta chains below, sequenced in a study of beta chain features in type 1 diabetes. Of the isolated RNA, all was reverse transcribed, and so the sequenced material was expressed TCRB transcripts. The assay was immunoSEQ multiplex PCR, and TCRdb's table has in-frame clones only and misses some. The table lists 640,000 or so clones, around 15% of them singletons, with approximately 0.022% in the top ten. The study, taken as a whole, reports: All four CD4+ subsets of Type 1 diabetes patients contained TCRB CDR3s that were moderately but significantly shorter.

Their recognized antigens are unknown. What was sequenced was naive CD4+ T cells from blood. The receptors come from a man younger than 35 with type 1 diabetes.

Details on this clone: The sample holds other DNA sequences that translate to the same CDR3. The chain has TRBV5-1 and TRBJ2-3; D remains unclear. CDR3 size: 13 residues. Germline values: CDR1 SGHRS, CDR2 YFSETQ. Trimming cost V 3 bases and J 0 bases, with 5 bases left between them. CDR3 loop: CASSSLSTDTQYF. The DNA of the CDR3 is TGCGCCAGCAGCTCCCTGAGCACAGATACGCAGTATTTT. The full variable domain, with the rest looked up from reference TRBV5-1 and TRBJ2-3, is KAGVTQTPRYLIKTRGQQVTLSCSPISGHRSVSWYQQTPGQGLQFLFEYFSETQRNKGNFPGRFSGRQFSNSRSEMNVSTLELGDSALYLCASSSLSTDTQYFGPGTRLTVL.

This clone turned up a few times. The rearrangement uses TRBV29-1 and TRBJ2-7; D is ambiguous. V was pared by 3 bases and J by 4 bases, with 7 bases between. This CDR3 is 11 amino acids long. CDR1 and CDR2 from the germline V gene are SQVTM and ANQGSEA. The CDR3: CSVEKSYEQYF. The CDR3 nucleotides read TGCAGCGTTGAGAAGAGTTACGAGCAGTACTTC.

This clone was seen only a few times. The chain recombines TRBV6-5 with TRBJ2-2, with D perhaps matching TRBD1 (6 bases). Trimming took off 4 bases at V and 2 bases at J, with 11 bases between the two ends. Germline-derived CDR1 and CDR2 are MNHEY and SVGAGI. The CDR3 is 15 residues long. Written as DNA, the CDR3 is TGTGCCAGCAGTTCCGGGACACATAACACCGGGGAGCTGTTTTTT. It encodes CASSSGTHNTGELFF.

The chain combines TRBV10-3 with TRBJ2-2, with 8 nucleotides matching TRBD2. The CDR3 contains 14 residues. Germline loops: CDR1 ENHRY, CDR2 SYGVKD. The V segment lost 11 bases and the J segment 3 bases; nucleotides outside the gene matches: 8. The chain's CDR3 is CASGGAADTGELFF. The CDR3, as DNA: TGTGCCTCCGGGGGGGCGGCCGACACCGGGGAGCTGTTTTTT.

The chain recombines TRBV9 with TRBJ2-3; D is ambiguous. The germline CDR1 and CDR2 sequences are SGDLS and YYNGEE. This CDR3 has 14 residues. The V end was cut by 2 bases, the J end by 6 bases, with 13 bases between. For the CDR3, the DNA is TGTGCCAGCAGCGTCCGGGTCTTAGGGGATACGCAGTATTTT. Its protein product is CASSVRVLGDTQYF. The whole variable domain, remainder taken from reference TRBV9 and TRBJ2-3, is DSGVTQTPKHLITATGQRVTLRCSPRSGDLSVYWYQQSLDQGLQFLIQYYNGEERAKGNILERFSAQQFPDLHSELNLSSLELGDSALYFCASSVRVLGDTQYFGPGTRLTVL.

The rearrangement uses TRBV6-6 and TRBJ1-2; perhaps TRBD1 as D (5 bases). The CDR3 is made up of 12 amino acids. Trimming removed 9 bases from V and 8 bases from J, with 16 bases in between. Germline CDR1 is MNHNY and CDR2 is SVGAGI (reference sequence). Here the CDR3 reads CAREDQRGGYTF. CDR3 coding DNA: TGTGCCAGAGAAGACCAGCGGGGCGGCTACACCTTC.

This clone was counted between two and nine times. The chain is built from TRBV5-1 and TRBJ2-1; maybe TRBD2 (6 bases). CDR1 is SGHRS, CDR2 YFSETQ, per germline. Trimming took 0 bases from V and 9 from J, leaving 10 bases between them. This CDR3 contains 13 residues. CDR3 in amino acids: CASSLVREVEQFF. The CDR3 DNA sequence: TGCGCCAGCAGCTTGGTTAGGGAGGTTGAGCAGTTCTTC.

This chain connects TRBV2 to TRBJ2-7; D may be TRBD1 (6 bases). The CDR3 extends over 14 amino acids. The V end lost 5 bases, the J end lost 3 bases, and 14 bases lay between the germline ends. Germline V gives CDR1 SNHLY, CDR2 FYNNEI. This CDR3 reads CASSKQGRDYEQYF. The CDR3 bases are TGTGCCAGCAGTAAACAGGGAAGGGACTACGAGCAGTACTTC. Filled out from reference TRBV2 and TRBJ2-7, the complete variable domain reads EPEVTQTPSHQVTQMGQEVILRCVPISNHLYFYWYRQILGQKVEFLVSFYNNEISEKSEIFDDQFSVERPDGSNFTLKIRSTKLEDSAMYFCASSKQGRDYEQYFGPGTRLTVT.

This clone has more than one count but fewer than ten. V is TRBV28 and J is TRBJ2-7; 7 nucleotides line up with TRBD1. Unmatched junction bases numbered 16, after V lost 7 bases and J lost 7 bases. The CDR3 sequence is 15 residues long. Germline lookup yields CDR1 MDHEN and CDR2 SYDVKM. The CDR3: CASISGQAPVREQYF. The CDR3 DNA sequence: TGTGCCAGCATATCTGGACAGGCCCCCGTGCGAGAGCAGTACTTC.

The table lists this clone with a few counts. The chain is built from TRBV7-3 and TRBJ1-6; unclear D gene. Germline lookup yields CDR1 SGHTA and CDR2 FQGTGA. The CDR3 extends over 15 amino acids. The V and J ends lost 5 bases and 7 bases respectively, with 15 bases between them. CDR3 sequence: CASSLLGPGNSPLHF. In DNA form, the CDR3 reads TGTGCCAGCAGCCTACTAGGACCGGGGAATTCACCCCTCCACTTT.

This clone was observed a few times. This chain links TRBV25-1 with TRBJ1-3; no clear D. The germline V gene has CDR1 MGHDK and CDR2 SYGVNS. This CDR3 has 11 amino acids. The V end was cut by 4 bases, the J end by 3 bases, with 1 base between. As DNA, the CDR3 is TGTGCCAGCAGTGGTGGAAACACCATATATTTT. Encoded protein: CASSGGNTIYF.

This clone was found a few times. The V gene is TRBV7-9, the J gene TRBJ2-1; D not resolved. The CDR3 is 16 residues long. Germline lookup yields CDR1 SEHNR and CDR2 FQNEAQ (reference sequence). Trimming shortened V by 3 bases and J by 4 bases, and 16 bases separated the two germline ends. The CDR3 sequence: CASSFSGLGRYNEQFF. The CDR3 bases are TGTGCCAGCAGCTTCTCTGGGCTAGGACGATACAATGAGCAGTTCTTC.

The rearrangement uses TRBV9 and TRBJ2-7; maybe TRBD1 (6 bases). V was shortened by 0 bases and J by 4 bases, with 14 bases between the two germline ends. The CDR3 is 15 amino acids. Germline CDR1 SGDLS, CDR2 YYNGEE. The CDR3 here is CASSVGAGVIYEQYF. In DNA form, the CDR3 reads TGTGCCAGCAGCGTAGGGGCAGGGGTCATATACGAGCAGTACTTC. The whole variable domain, remainder taken from reference TRBV9 and TRBJ2-7, is DSGVTQTPKHLITATGQRVTLRCSPRSGDLSVYWYQQSLDQGLQFLIQYYNGEERAKGNILERFSAQQFPDLHSELNLSSLELGDSALYFCASSVGAGVIYEQYFGPGTRLTVT.

The rearrangement joins TRBV5-6 to TRBJ2-5, with D perhaps matching TRBD2 (5 bases). From germline, CDR1 is SGHDT and CDR2 YYEEEE. V lost 4 bases and J lost 5, with 12 bases in between. This CDR3 region has 13 residues. CDR3 sequence reads: CASSRLEAETQYF. For the CDR3, the DNA is TGTGCCAGCAGCCGCCTGGAGGCGGAGACCCAGTACTTC.

This chain links TRBV30 with TRBJ2-7; no reliable D call. This CDR3 is built from 14 residues. CDR1 is GTSNPN, CDR2 SVGIG, per germline (reference sequence). Trimming left V 3 bases short and J 0 bases short, with 12 bases between. DNA for the CDR3: TGTGCCTGGAGCCCGGCGGTTCTCTCCTACGAGCAGTACTTC. It encodes CAWSPAVLSYEQYF.

As for this clone: The same CDR3 is also encoded by other DNA sequences in this sample. As DNA, the CDR3 is TGTGCCAGCTCACCAGGGGGCCAGCCCCAGCATTTT. Protein sequence: CASSPGGQPQHF. The chain uses TRBV18 and TRBJ1-5; weak D call: TRBD1 (6 bases). CDR1 KGHSH and CDR2 LQKENI come from the germline V gene. CDR3 size: 12 residues. Deletions cut 2 bases from V and 7 bases from J, with 6 bases between.

This clone was seen a handful of times. The chain carries TRBV29-1 and TRBJ1-2, with unresolved D. The length of the CDR3 is 13 residues. V lost 4 bases and J lost 0, with 9 bases in between. CDR1 SQVTM and CDR2 ANQGSEA come from the germline V gene. This CDR3 reads CSVGAGSNYGYTF. CDR3 nucleotides: TGCAGCGTTGGAGCGGGATCTAACTATGGCTACACCTTC.

The chain employs TRBV9 and TRBJ2-7; D gene unclear. CDR1 and CDR2 (germline): SGDLS, YYNGEE. There are 13 residues in the CDR3. Trimming removed 0 bases from V and 7 bases from J, with 11 bases in between. The CDR3 protein is CASSVGFGDEQYF. Here the CDR3 DNA reads TGTGCCAGCAGCGTAGGGTTCGGCGATGAGCAGTACTTC.

This clone was found a few times. The chain combines TRBV10-3 with TRBJ2-4; D unresolved. Trimming removed 10 bases from V and 5 bases from J, with 12 bases in between. Germline-derived CDR1 and CDR2 are ENHRY and SYGVKD. The CDR3 sequence is 12 residues long. CDR3 coding DNA: TGTGCCACCGCGGACCAGGAAAACATTCAGTACTTC. Protein product: CATADQENIQYF.

This clone was detected a few times. CDR3 nucleotide sequence: TGTGCCAGCAGCGCCAACAGGGGGCCTAGCACAGATACGCAGTATTTT. It yields the protein CASSANRGPSTDTQYF. The genes are TRBV7-2 and TRBJ2-3; 9 bases map to TRBD1. Germline V gene sequence: CDR1 SGHTA, CDR2 FQGNSA. Unmatched junction bases numbered 6, after V lost 5 bases and J lost 0 bases. The CDR3 is made up of 16 amino acids.

The table lists this clone with a few counts. The chain carries TRBV29-1 and TRBJ2-3; 7 positions agree with TRBD1. The CDR3 is made up of 14 amino acids. CDR1 and CDR2 from the germline V gene are SQVTM and ANQGSEA. V shed 6 bases and J 0 bases; nucleotides not matched to a gene: 6. The CDR3 DNA is TGCAGCGTGCGGACAGGACCTAGCACAGATACGCAGTATTTT. This codes for CSVRTGPSTDTQYF.

This clone was seen only a few times. The rearrangement links TRBV25-1 to TRBJ2-7; D is ambiguous. This CDR3 region has 12 residues. V lost 1 base and J 2 bases, leaving 3 bases between the germline ends. In germline, CDR1 is MGHDK, CDR2 SYGVNS. The CDR3 DNA follows: TGTGCCAGCAGTGAATGGGCCTACGAGCAGTACTTC. Residues: CASSEWAYEQYF.

A few counts support this clone. J is TRBJ1-4 and V is TRBV4-1; maybe TRBD1 (6 bases). The CDR3 runs 15 residues. The V end lost 5 bases, the J end lost 10 bases, and 20 bases lay between the germline ends. Looked up from germline, CDR1 is MGHRA and CDR2 is YSYEKL. The DNA of the CDR3 is TGCGCCAGCAGCGAGACCCAGGGGCGGTGGGTAAAACTGTTTTTT. This gives the protein CASSETQGRWVKLFF.

This clone turned up a few times. The chain joins TRBV23-1 to TRBJ1-2; maybe TRBD1 (6 bases). TRBV23-1 is identified as an open reading frame with a role that is uncertain. The CDR3 consists of 17 residues. Trimming took off 8 bases at V and 2 bases at J, with 24 bases between the two ends. The CDR3 DNA sequence: TGCGCCAGCCGGACACTGGAAGGAAGACAGGCAAACTATGGCTACACCTTC. Protein sequence: CASRTLEGRQANYGYTF.

V is TRBV30 and J is TRBJ1-2; 9 bases agree with TRBD1. The J segment lost 6 bases and the V segment lost 1 base, leaving 3 bases of the junction unmatched. The CDR3 spans 13 residues. The germline V gene encodes CDR1 GTSNPN and CDR2 SVGIG (reference sequence). The CDR3 DNA sequence: TGTGCCTGGAGTGGACAGGGGGTGGATGGCTACACCTTC. Encoded protein: CAWSGQGVDGYTF.

The J gene is TRBJ1-6, the V gene TRBV30, with D tentatively TRBD1 (5 bases). Trimming removed 2 bases at V and 4 bases at J, with 15 bases between. CDR1 is GTSNPN, CDR2 SVGIG, per germline (reference sequence). This CDR3 spans 16 amino acids. The CDR3 region is CAWSKLQGSYNSPLHF. The CDR3 DNA follows: TGTGCCTGGAGTAAGCTCCAGGGCTCTTATAATTCACCCCTCCACTTT.

Only a few counts were recorded for this clone. This chain links TRBV5-6 with TRBJ2-1; D is possibly TRBD1 or TRBD2 (5 bases each). Germline values: CDR1 SGHDT, CDR2 YYEEEE. The CDR3 sequence is 11 residues long. Deletions cut 5 bases from V and 12 bases from J, with 12 bases between. DNA of the CDR3: TGTGCCAGCAGTCGGGACGCCGGGCAGTTCTTC. It translates to CASSRDAGQFF.